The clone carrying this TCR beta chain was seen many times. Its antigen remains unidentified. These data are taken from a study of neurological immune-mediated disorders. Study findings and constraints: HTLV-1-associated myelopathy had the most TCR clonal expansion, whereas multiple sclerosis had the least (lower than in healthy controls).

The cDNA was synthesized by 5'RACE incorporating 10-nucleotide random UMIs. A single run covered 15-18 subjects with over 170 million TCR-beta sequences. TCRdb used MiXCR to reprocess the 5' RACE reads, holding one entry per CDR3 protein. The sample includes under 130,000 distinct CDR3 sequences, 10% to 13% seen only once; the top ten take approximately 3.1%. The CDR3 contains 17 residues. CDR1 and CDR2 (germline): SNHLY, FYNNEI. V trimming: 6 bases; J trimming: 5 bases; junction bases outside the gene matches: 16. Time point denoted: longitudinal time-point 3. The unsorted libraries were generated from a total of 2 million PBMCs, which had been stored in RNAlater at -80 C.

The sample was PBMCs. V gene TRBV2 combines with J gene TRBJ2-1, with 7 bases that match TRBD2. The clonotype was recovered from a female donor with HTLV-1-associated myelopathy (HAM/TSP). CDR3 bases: TGTGCCAGCAGGGGGACCCTTAGCGGGCCTCCGGACAATGAGCAGTTCTTC. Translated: CASRGTLSGPPDNEQFF.